The T cell receptor beta chain under discussion was sequenced for a study of human T cells and chemical hapten exposure. In this sample, this clonotype turned up a few times. As to time point: patch test 3, about 24 weeks after DPC sensitization. Described treatment: therapeutic diphenylcyclopropenone sensitization with weekly scalp DPC. TCRdb reprocessed the RACE reads via MiXCR and lists one record per CDR3 protein. The repertoire holds about 190,000 distinct CDR3 sequences, with 20% to 25% as singletons. Germline CDR1 is LNHNV and CDR2 is YYDKDF (reference sequence). The V gene lost 1 base and the J gene lost 3 bases, with 7 bases spanning the gap. CDR3 length equals 14 residues.

The genes are TRBV15 and TRBJ1-3; D is ambiguous. The specimen comprised whole blood, sampled in connection with sensitization to the hapten diphenylcyclopropenone (DPC). The clonotype originates from a woman between 40 and 50 years old with alopecia areata. Some clones in this sample may be carry-over from other donors' samples. In DNA, the CDR3 is TGTGCCACCAGCAGAGTCGGAGGTGGAAACACCATATATTTT. Protein: CATSRVGGGNTIYF.